One T cell receptor beta chain is described in this entry. Antigen specificity is unknown. The data derive from a study of T cell responses to AZD1222 COVID-19 vaccine. Study-level information: Pooling covered second doses at about 4 or about 12 weeks.

Notes on the study in general: The span of vaccine-associated CD4 TCRs extended across spike, with dominance at 160-218 and 743-854. Seropositive at baseline were only a handful of AZD1222 recipients.

The CDR3 has 16 amino acids. The germline V gene has CDR1 SEHNR and CDR2 FQNEAQ (reference sequence). The junction had 10 bases not matched to a gene; V was cut back by 3 bases and J by 8 bases. The repertoire was sequenced with immunoSEQ multiplex PCR; TCRdb's copy has only in-frame clones and lacks some. The sample contains more than 95,000 clones, over 80% of which appear only once. This chain uses TRBV7-9 with TRBJ2-1, with 10 bases fitting TRBD2. The sample was peripheral blood, taken on day 0 of AZD1222 vaccination. This clonotype originated in an adult in good health. The CDR3 DNA sequence: TGTGCCAGCAGCTTTCCCAGCGGGAGGGCCGGGGATGAGCAGTTCTTC. This sequence encodes CASSFPSGRAGDEQFF.